This T cell receptor (beta chain) originates from a study of CD8 T cells in ankylosing spondylitis. The sample holds many counts of this clonotype. Antigen specificity is unknown. This CDR3 is 15 amino acids long. Germline lookup yields CDR1 LGHNA and CDR2 YNFKEQ. The V end was cut by 4 bases, the J end by 4 bases, with 13 bases between. Molecular-barcoded quantitative 5'-RACE produced these TCR beta libraries. TCRdb ran MiXCR on the 5' RACE reads and lists one entry per CDR3 protein. Of about 250,000 distinct CDR3 sequences listed, roughly a tenth are singletons. Study-level points and caveats: The study looked at matched synovial fluid samples from ankylosing spondylitis patients. Disease-linked clones were reported to be significantly enriched there. Prior work had noted some motif variants in reactive arthritis blood and synovial fluid. A motif of under 10 highly homologous TCR beta variants was seen as apparently characteristic of ankylosing spondylitis blood.

This receptor was obtained from a male donor with ankylosing spondylitis or in good health (not recorded which). This rearrangement joins TRBV4-2 to TRBJ2-2; TRBD1 is a possible D gene (6 bases). Sequenced sample: blood, either unsorted or a sorted T cell fraction (not recorded which). Here the CDR3 DNA reads TGTGCCAGCAGCCTGGATGGGGGCGTCACCGGGGAGCTGTTTTTT. Its translation: CASSLDGGVTGELFF.